These 27 T cell receptor beta chains came from one sample sequenced in a study of blood T cells in healthy people across ages. A J-beta primer mix and a sample-barcoded 5' primer were used in a second PCR of roughly 6 to 11 cycles. MiXCR, run by TCRdb on the 5' RACE reads, gives a single entry per CDR3 protein. Altogether more than 1,000,000 distinct CDR3 sequences are present, 20% to 25% being singletons, with the ten largest covering 0.65% to 0.75%. A further study also used this sample, focusing on T cells of mothers and their children.

Material: blood. Receptors were obtained from a girl aged 2-10 years in good health.

This chain joins TRBV19 and TRBJ1-2, with 8 bases that match TRBD1. Per the germline V gene, CDR1 is LNHDA and CDR2 is SQIVND (reference sequence). The CDR3 runs to 15 residues. The ends lost 4 bases at V and 5 bases at J; junction bases unmatched: 9. The CDR3 DNA reads as TGTGCCAGTAGTACCCTGGACAGGGACTCATATGGCTACACCTTC. Residues: CASSTLDRDSYGYTF.

The V call is TRBV29-1, the J call TRBJ1-3, with D possibly TRBD1 on 5 matching bases. V lost 3 bases to trimming and J lost 0 bases, with 9 bases between them. Germline CDR1 reads SQVTM; CDR2 reads ANQGSEA. The CDR3 spans 14 residues. For the CDR3, the DNA is TGCAGCGTTGACTTACAGGACTCTGGAAACACCATATATTTT. Its protein is CSVDLQDSGNTIYF.

The chain carries TRBV5-1 and TRBJ1-2; D is unresolved. Looked up from germline, CDR1 is SGHRS and CDR2 is YFSETQ. The length of the CDR3 is 14 residues. Trimming stripped 2 bases from V and 6 bases from J, with 14 bases between. The CDR3 DNA reads as TGCGCCAGCAGCTTCGCCTCCCCCTTTGATGGCTACACCTTC. Its protein product is CASSFASPFDGYTF.

This chain connects TRBV29-1 to TRBJ2-4; 7 nucleotides line up with TRBD1. The germline V gene has CDR1 SQVTM and CDR2 ANQGSEA. The CDR3 has 12 amino acids. Unmatched junction bases numbered 5, after V lost 4 bases and J lost 8 bases. The chain's CDR3 is CSVGTGADIQYF. The CDR3 coding sequence is TGCAGCGTTGGTACAGGGGCAGACATTCAGTACTTC.

This clonotype has just a few counts. The CDR3 loop reads CAISPLLGEQYF. For the CDR3, the DNA is TGTGCCATCAGTCCCTTGTTGGGAGAGCAGTACTTC. V and J are TRBV10-3 and TRBJ2-5, with D tentatively TRBD2 (5 bases). Germline-derived CDR1 and CDR2 are ENHRY and SYGVKD. The CDR3 runs 12 residues. Trimming took 5 bases from V and 11 from J, leaving 15 bases between them.

J is TRBJ2-1 and V is TRBV18; the D gene is possibly TRBD2 (5 bases). The CDR3 has 16 amino acids. V shed 0 bases and J shed 0 bases, with 9 bases lying between them. Per the germline V gene, CDR1 is KGHSH and CDR2 is LQKENI. Here the CDR3 reads CASSPPGGGSYNEQFF. In DNA form, the CDR3 reads TGTGCCAGCTCACCACCAGGAGGAGGCTCCTACAATGAGCAGTTCTTC. The full variable domain, with the rest looked up from reference TRBV18 and TRBJ2-1, is NAGVMQNPRHLVRRRGQEARLRCSPMKGHSHVYWYRQLPEEGLKFMVYLQKENIIDESGMPKERFSAEFPKEGPSILRIQQVVRGDSAAYFCASSPPGGGSYNEQFFGPGTRLTVL.

The chain carries TRBV6-6 and TRBJ1-6; D is undetermined. The CDR3 spans 16 residues. Germline CDR1 and CDR2: MNHNY and SVGAGI (reference sequence). V lost 0 bases and J lost 10, with 16 bases in between. This CDR3 is CASSYSGMGPGSPLHF. CDR3 DNA: TGTGCCAGCAGTTACTCCGGGATGGGTCCGGGGTCACCCCTCCACTTT.

The rearrangement joins TRBV12-3 or TRBV12-4 to TRBJ1-1; 8 bases match TRBD1. CDR3 length: 14 residues. After removal of 4 bases from V and 4 bases from J, the junction contained 5 bases not matched to a gene. The CDR3 is CASSSATGATEAFF. CDR3 sequence (DNA): TGTGCCAGCAGTTCGGCGACAGGGGCCACTGAAGCTTTCTTT.

The chain has TRBV12-3 or TRBV12-4 and TRBJ2-7, with D perhaps given as TRBD1 or TRBD2 (5 bases each). The CDR3 is made up of 13 amino acids. V shed 1 base and J shed 6 bases, with 10 bases lying between them. This CDR3 reads CASSLGGSTEQYF. The CDR3 DNA sequence: TGTGCCAGCAGTTTAGGGGGGTCTACCGAGCAGTACTTC.

The J gene is TRBJ1-5, the V gene TRBV4-3; possibly TRBD1 for D (6 bases). Germline values: CDR1 LGHNA, CDR2 YSLEER. V was pared by 0 bases and J by 6 bases, with 15 bases between. This CDR3 is 16 amino acids long. The CDR3 DNA reads TGCGCCAGCAGCCAAGATAGGGCAGGGGAGGGTCAGCCCCAGCATTTT. Amino acid sequence: CASSQDRAGEGQPQHF.

This chain uses TRBV11-2 with TRBJ2-3; 8 bases are a match to TRBD2. From germline, CDR1 is SGHAT and CDR2 FQNNGV. The V gene end was trimmed by 5 bases and the J gene end by 0 bases; junction bases not matched to a gene: 13. The CDR3 is made up of 18 amino acids. CDR3 region: CASSPWVAERGSTDTQYF. The CDR3 DNA is TGTGCCAGCAGCCCCTGGGTGGCGGAGCGGGGGAGCACAGATACGCAGTATTTT.

V gene TRBV7-9 combines with J gene TRBJ2-3; no clear D gene. CDR1 is SEHNR, CDR2 FQNEAQ, per germline (reference sequence). This CDR3 is 14 amino acids long. Trimming removed 1 base from V and 2 bases from J, with 7 bases in between. The CDR3 reads CASSLEFPTDTQYF. The CDR3 bases are TGTGCCAGCAGCTTAGAGTTCCCCACAGATACGCAGTATTTT.

Remarks on this clonotype: Its ends do not fully match the called genes, so a read error is possible. V and J are TRBV7-2 and TRBJ2-1; D not resolved. The CDR3 length is 12 residues. CDR1 is SGHTA and CDR2 is FQGNSA in the germline V gene. For the CDR3, the DNA is TGTGCCAGCAGCTTAATGTCGGAGACCCCGTACTTC. Its protein product is CASSLMSETPYF.

The chain couples TRBV7-9 to TRBJ2-5, with a tentative D call TRBD1 (5 bases). The closer fit of TRBJ2-7 to the DNA end suggests the J call may be wrong. The CDR3 sequence is 16 residues long. Germline loops: CDR1 SEHNR, CDR2 FQNEAQ (reference sequence). Written as DNA, the CDR3 is TGTGCCAGCAGCTTAGCCGGACATCCCCAGCACTACGAGCAGTACTTC. This translates into CASSLAGHPQHYEQYF.

This clonotype appeared a single time. The chain employs TRBV27 and TRBJ2-1; no clear D. Trimming shortened V by 6 bases and J by 6 bases, and 9 bases separated the two germline ends. Germline CDR1 is MNHEY and CDR2 is SMNVEV (reference sequence). The CDR3 loop spans 12 amino acids. CDR3 in amino acids: CASRLTLNEQFF. The CDR3, as DNA: TGTGCCAGCAGACTCACCCTCAATGAGCAGTTCTTC.

The chain combines TRBV28 with TRBJ2-5; no clear D gene. The tail of the sequence fits TRBJ2-7 better, so the J call may be wrong. CDR1 is MDHEN, CDR2 SYDVKM, per germline. This CDR3 comprises 12 residues. This CDR3 reads CASSLPPLEQYF. The CDR3 coding sequence is TGTGCCAGCAGTTTGCCCCCCCTCGAGCAGTACTTC.

The CDR3 loop is CASSYLRDRDGETEAFF. CDR3 nucleotides: TGTGCCAGCAGTTATCTCCGGGACAGGGATGGGGAGACTGAAGCTTTCTTT. The chain uses TRBV6-5 and TRBJ1-1, with 9 nucleotides matching TRBD1. CDR3 length: 17 residues. Germline CDR1 and CDR2: MNHEY and SVGAGI. The V and J ends lost 3 bases and 5 bases, in that order; junction bases with no gene match: 13.

V usage is TRBV9 and J usage is TRBJ2-1; 13 nucleotides agree with TRBD2. With 4 bases clipped from V and 6 bases from J, the junction kept 7 bases outside the gene matches. Germline lookup yields CDR1 SGDLS and CDR2 YYNGEE. The CDR3 sequence is 16 residues long. The CDR3 DNA sequence: TGTGCCAGCAGCCCAGGACTAGCGGGAGTGTTCAATGAGCAGTTCTTC. Amino acid sequence: CASSPGLAGVFNEQFF. The full variable domain, its missing parts supplied by reference TRBV9 and TRBJ2-1, is DSGVTQTPKHLITATGQRVTLRCSPRSGDLSVYWYQQSLDQGLQFLIQYYNGEERAKGNILERFSAQQFPDLHSELNLSSLELGDSALYFCASSPGLAGVFNEQFFGPGTRLTVL.

About this clonotype: The germline gene is not matched at one end of the junction; a read error may be the cause. The chain carries TRBV7-2 and TRBJ2-3; a possible D gene is TRBD1 (5 bases). Germline V CDR1 and CDR2: SGHTA, FQGNSA. This CDR3 is built from 12 residues. The CDR3 DNA is TGTGCCAGCAGCCCAGGCACAGGTACGCAGTATTTT. Its protein is CASSPGTGTQYF.

The chain combines TRBV7-2 with TRBJ2-5; D gene unclear. The last part of the DNA fits TRBJ2-7 better; the J call may be wrong. The CDR3 totals 14 residues. The germline V gene has CDR1 SGHTA and CDR2 FQGNSA. CDR3 DNA: TGTGCCAGCAGCTTGAATTTCGGCAGTCGCGAGCAGTACTTC. Encoded protein: CASSLNFGSREQYF.

The chain employs TRBV11-3 and TRBJ2-7; 8 positions agree with TRBD1. V trimming: 2 bases; J trimming: 7 bases; junction bases outside the gene matches: 10. Looked up from germline, CDR1 is SGHNT and CDR2 is YENEEA. The CDR3 runs 15 residues. The CDR3 bases are TGTGCCAGCAGCTTATTAACAGGGGGATGGAAAGAGCAGTACTTC. Encoded protein: CASSLLTGGWKEQYF.

The CDR3 spells CASSIGLAESETQYF. The CDR3 DNA is TGTGCCAGTAGTATAGGCCTAGCGGAGTCAGAGACCCAGTACTTC. The chain employs TRBV19 and TRBJ2-5; 7 nucleotides align to TRBD2. Germline CDR1 and CDR2: LNHDA and SQIVND (reference sequence). The trim removed 1 base at V and 4 bases at J, leaving 6 bases unmatched. The CDR3 sequence is 15 residues long.

This clonotype has only a few counts. A read error may produce the germline difference seen at one junction end. The chain joins TRBV12-5 to TRBJ2-7; D may correspond to TRBD1 or TRBD2 (6 bases each). From germline, CDR1 is LGHNT and CDR2 FRNRAP. The CDR3 runs 16 residues. The CDR3 reads CASGLVRDKKKDTLNF. CDR3 bases: TGTGCTAGTGGTTTGGTGCGGGACAAAAAAAAGGACACGTTGAACTTC.

The genes are TRBV3-1 and TRBJ1-3; D remains ambiguous. V was cut by 2 bases and J by 0 bases, with 17 bases left in between. Looked up from germline, CDR1 is LGHDT and CDR2 is YNNKEL (reference sequence). The CDR3 runs to 18 residues. The CDR3 loop reads CASSQLRATNPSGNTIYF. In nucleotides, the CDR3 is TGTGCCAGCAGCCAACTGAGAGCCACGAACCCCTCTGGAAACACCATATATTTT.

The CDR3 spells CASSGTQNEKLFF. CDR3 in DNA: TGCGCCAGCAGCGGGACACAGAATGAAAAACTGTTTTTT. The genes are TRBV5-1 and TRBJ1-4, with D maybe TRBD1 (6 bases). The germline V and J ends were trimmed by 4 bases and 5 bases, with 9 bases remaining between them. The CDR3 consists of 13 residues. CDR1 and CDR2 (germline): SGHRS, YFSETQ.

V usage is TRBV20-1 and J usage is TRBJ2-1, with 8 bases fitting TRBD1. The CDR3 loop spans 13 amino acids. Germline assignment: CDR1 DFQATT and CDR2 SNEGSKA (reference sequence). V dropped 4 bases and J dropped 7; count of bases not matched to a gene: 6. The CDR3 sequence: CSAKGQGVNEQFF. The CDR3 bases are TGCAGTGCTAAAGGACAGGGTGTGAATGAGCAGTTCTTC.

This clonotype appeared a few times. This chain uses TRBV5-1 with TRBJ1-1; a weak D match, TRBD1 (6 bases). The ends were cut back, 5 bases at V and 3 bases at J, with 17 bases in the middle. Germline V gene lookup returns CDR1 SGHRS and CDR2 YFSETQ. The CDR3 extends over 15 amino acids. CDR3 DNA sequence: TGCGCCAGCAGGGGGGCCACGAGGGGGGACACTGAAGCTTTCTTT. It is translated as CASRGATRGDTEAFF.